The 9 T cell receptor beta chains given below trace back to one sample, sequenced in a study of cytomegalovirus exposure and HLA in healthy donors. The PCR had 60 Vbeta and 13 Jbeta primers. Profiling relied on immunoSEQ multiplex PCR, and the TCRdb table lists in-frame clones only, not all of them. The sample includes about 110,000 clones, 73% of them seen just once. Material: PBMCs. The receptors originated from a woman in her 30s in good health and CMV-seronegative.

The CDR3 region is CASSFGTATDTQYF. The CDR3 nucleotides read TGCGCCAGCAGCTTTGGGACTGCCACAGATACGCAGTATTTT. The V and J genes are TRBV5-1 and TRBJ2-3, with D perhaps TRBD2 (6 bases). The CDR3 has 14 residues. Germline V lookup: CDR1 SGHRS, CDR2 YFSETQ. Trimming cost V 2 bases and J 2 bases, with 9 bases left between them.

V and J are TRBV5-1 and TRBJ2-1, with 7 bases identical to TRBD1. V dropped 3 bases and J dropped 7; count of bases not matched to a gene: 7. CDR1 is SGHRS and CDR2 is YFSETQ in the germline V gene. This CDR3 contains 14 residues. DNA of the CDR3: TGCGCCAGCAGCTACCTGACAGGGAGTAATGAGCAGTTCTTC. It translates to CASSYLTGSNEQFF. The variable domain in full, completed from reference TRBV5-1 and TRBJ2-1, reads KAGVTQTPRYLIKTRGQQVTLSCSPISGHRSVSWYQQTPGQGLQFLFEYFSETQRNKGNFPGRFSGRQFSNSRSEMNVSTLELGDSALYLCASSYLTGSNEQFFGPGTRLTVL.

This clone showed up just a few times. The chain employs TRBV29-1 and TRBJ2-2; tentatively, D is TRBD2 (5 bases). Between the trimmed V and J ends, which lost 4 bases and 7 bases, there was a span of 10 bases. Germline assignment: CDR1 SQVTM and CDR2 ANQGSEA. The CDR3 totals 12 residues. The CDR3 DNA sequence: TGCAGCGTTGGACGGGAAAGCGGGGAGCTGTTTTTT. Its translation: CSVGRESGELFF.

This chain links TRBV28 with TRBJ1-4; maybe TRBD1 (5 bases). CDR3 length: 17 amino acids. Germline V CDR1 and CDR2: MDHEN, SYDVKM. V lost 6 bases, J lost 8 bases, and 25 bases lay in between. CDR3 sequence reads: CASRPSAGRAVREKLFF. In nucleotides, the CDR3 is TGTGCCAGCAGACCCTCCGCGGGGCGGGCGGTAAGAGAAAAACTGTTTTTT.

V usage is TRBV5-1 and J usage is TRBJ2-3; tentative D call: TRBD2 (6 bases). CDR3 length: 14 amino acids. Germline V gives CDR1 SGHRS, CDR2 YFSETQ. Between the trimmed V and J ends, which lost 2 bases and 7 bases, there was a span of 14 bases. CDR3 protein: CASSLGDLYHTQYF. The CDR3 DNA is TGCGCCAGCAGCTTAGGGGACTTATATCATACGCAGTATTTT.

V and J are TRBV4-3 and TRBJ1-1; a possible D gene is TRBD1 (6 bases). The CDR3 loop spans 21 amino acids. Looked up from germline, CDR1 is LGHNA and CDR2 is YSLEER. The germline V and J ends were trimmed by 0 bases and 1 base, with 27 bases remaining between them. The CDR3, as DNA: TGCGCCAGCAGCCAAGACCTACCTGCCGGGACATCATTCCAACGGAACACTGAAGCTTTCTTT. Its translation: CASSQDLPAGTSFQRNTEAFF.

The sample holds a few counts of this clone. An end of the junction differs from the germline gene, which may be a read error. The chain uses TRBV7-2 and TRBJ2-5; the D gene is possibly TRBD2 (5 bases). Germline assignment: CDR1 SGHTA and CDR2 FQGNSA. This CDR3 has 11 amino acids. In DNA form, the CDR3 reads TGTGCCAGCAGCGCGGATAGCGCCCGGGACTTC. It specifies CASSADSARDF.

This clone was counted only a few times. The V call is TRBV6-5, the J call TRBJ2-3, with TRBD1 as a possible D gene (5 bases). With 2 bases removed from V and 6 bases from J, the gap between germline ends came to 12 bases. CDR3 length: 14 amino acids. Germline CDR1 is MNHEY and CDR2 is SVGAGI. This chain's CDR3 is CASSYRVGADTQYF. CDR3 nucleotide sequence: TGTGCCAGCAGTTACCGGGTTGGGGCGGATACGCAGTATTTT.

The J gene is TRBJ1-5, the V gene TRBV7-6; D call uncertain. CDR1 and CDR2 from the germline V gene are SGHVS and FNYEAQ. The CDR3 covers 13 residues. V was shortened by 5 bases and J by 4 bases, with 9 bases between the two germline ends. CDR3: CASSVNMNQPQHF. The CDR3 region has the DNA TGTGCCAGCAGCGTTAATATGAATCAGCCCCAGCATTTT.